The clone carrying this T cell receptor (beta chain) appeared a few times. This CDR3 region has 16 residues. The sample is drawn from a study of molecular identifiers for immune sequencing clone quantification. TCRdb processed the PCR reads anew with MiXCR; each CDR3 protein has one entry. Of a few hundred thousand distinct CDR3 sequences in the sample, about 23% are singletons; the top ten hold roughly 0.7%. Sequencing libraries of naive CD8 cells derived from approximately 20,000 to 1,000,000 sorted cells with 10%, 30% or 50% RNA. Material: naive CD8+ T cells from blood, with Jurkat cell RNA spiked in. Subset denoted: FACS-sorted CD8+CD4-CCR7+CD45RA+ naive T cells. This chain joins TRBV21-1 and TRBJ2-1; TRBD2 is the table's D call and was not checked against the DNA. TRBV21-1 is deemed a pseudogene. This sequence was found in a human donor in good health. Some libraries in this study had Jurkat cell RNA spiked in. The DNA of the CDR3 is TGTGCCAGCAGCCAGGACTTTGGAGGGTCCTACAATGAGCAGTTCTTC. It encodes CASSQDFGGSYNEQFF.